A single sample gave rise to the 16 T cell receptor beta chains below, sequenced in a study of blood T cell repertoires in COVID-19. Repertoires were generated with immunoSEQ multiplex PCR, while TCRdb's copy carries only in-frame clones and drops some. The sample yields over 300,000 clones, 85% seen once. Sequenced sample: peripheral blood. Receptors originate from a human donor in a cohort sampled during active COVID-19.

The rearrangement joins TRBV3-1 (or the pseudogene TRBV3-2) to TRBJ2-7, with TRBD2 matching over 14 bases. Trimming at V came to 3 bases and at J to 2 bases, leaving 9 bases not matched to a gene. CDR3 size: 18 residues. Germline V gene data show CDR1 as LGHDT and CDR2 as YNNKEL (reference sequence). For the CDR3, the DNA is TGTGCCAGCAGCCACCTAGGAGGGACTAGCGGGAGCACCTACGAGCAGTACTTC. It specifies CASSHLGGTSGSTYEQYF.

V usage is TRBV7-8 and J usage is TRBJ1-5, with TRBD1 identical over 10 bases. The CDR3 runs to 17 residues. Germline V CDR1 and CDR2: SGHVS, FQNEAQ. The V segment lost 0 bases and the J segment 6 bases; nucleotides outside the gene matches: 8. The CDR3 nucleotides read TGTGCCAGCAGCTTAGCCCAAGGACAGGGGGGTAGTCAGCCCCAGCATTTT. It specifies CASSLAQGQGGSQPQHF.

The chain couples TRBV24-1 to TRBJ2-3, with D tentatively TRBD1 (6 bases). CDR1 KGHDR and CDR2 SFDVKD come from the germline V gene. Trimming removed 4 bases at V and 4 bases at J, with 14 bases between. The CDR3 is 15 residues long. CDR3: CATSDRTQGSDTQYF. Written as DNA, the CDR3 is TGTGCCACCAGTGACAGGACACAGGGCTCAGATACGCAGTATTTT.

In its sample, this clone was seen a few times. This chain joins TRBV19 and TRBJ2-3; TRBD2 agrees at 9 bases. In germline, CDR1 is LNHDA, CDR2 SQIVND (reference sequence). This CDR3 is built from 14 residues. Trimming cost V 4 bases and J 4 bases; bases outside gene matches: 3. Written as DNA, the CDR3 is TGTGCCAGTAGTAGCGGGGGGGCCTCAGATACGCAGTATTTT. As protein: CASSSGGASDTQYF.

This chain links TRBV2 with TRBJ2-1, with TRBD1 identical over 7 bases. Germline assignment: CDR1 SNHLY and CDR2 FYNNEI. Losses at the gene ends were 4 bases for V and 0 bases for J; bases not matched to a gene: 3. The CDR3 contains 15 residues. The CDR3 sequence is CASSGQGGSYNEQFF. In DNA, the CDR3 is TGTGCCAGCAGTGGACAGGGCGGCTCCTACAATGAGCAGTTCTTC.

This sequence joins TRBV7-8 and TRBJ2-7; D gene unclear. The germline CDR1 and CDR2 sequences are SGHVS and FQNEAQ. The CDR3 loop spans 14 amino acids. V gave up 0 bases and J gave up 5 bases, with 11 bases separating them. This CDR3 reads CASSLAHGAHEQYF. The CDR3 DNA is TGTGCCAGCAGCTTAGCGCACGGTGCCCACGAGCAGTACTTC.

This sequence joins TRBV6-1 and TRBJ1-4; 10 nucleotides line up with TRBD1. The ends lost 4 bases at V and 5 bases at J; junction bases unmatched: 7. Germline V gene data show CDR1 as MNHNS and CDR2 as SASEGT. This CDR3 region has 16 residues. CDR3 residues: CASSGFAGQGNEKLFF. The DNA for the CDR3 is TGTGCCAGCAGTGGATTTGCGGGACAGGGGAATGAAAAACTGTTTTTT.

This sequence joins TRBV29-1 and TRBJ2-7, with 8 nucleotides matching TRBD1. J gave up 7 bases and V 7 bases, and 12 bases lay outside the gene matches. The CDR3 totals 13 residues. Germline loops: CDR1 SQVTM, CDR2 ANQGSEA. The CDR3 region is CSAGQGKGMEQYF. CDR3 nucleotides: TGCAGCGCTGGACAGGGTAAAGGGATGGAGCAGTACTTC.

In this sample, this clone turned up once. The chain carries TRBV5-6 and TRBJ2-7, with D unresolved. The CDR3 runs 12 residues. V lost 0 bases and J 3 bases, leaving 4 bases between the germline ends. CDR1 is SGHDT, CDR2 YYEEEE, per germline. CDR3 region: CASSLAVYEQYF. The CDR3, as DNA: TGTGCCAGCAGCTTGGCGGTCTACGAGCAGTACTTC.

This chain joins TRBV7-2 and TRBJ1-2; TRBD1 matches 9 bases. The CDR3 has 13 amino acids. With 4 bases clipped from V and 6 bases from J, the junction kept 3 bases outside the gene matches. Germline values: CDR1 SGHTA, CDR2 FQGNSA. The CDR3 DNA follows: TGTGCCAGCAGCTCGGGACAGGGACATGGCTACACCTTC. Amino acids: CASSSGQGHGYTF. The full variable domain, in which reference TRBV7-2 and TRBJ1-2 provide the parts outside the CDR3, is GAGVSQSPSNKVTEKGKDVELRCDPISGHTALYWYRQSLGQGLEFLIYFQGNSAPDKSGLPSDRFSAERTGGSVSTLTIQRTQQEDSAVYLCASSSGQGHGYTFGSGTRLTVV.

The genes are TRBV6-6 and TRBJ2-7, with D possibly TRBD1 on 5 matching bases. The CDR3 loop spans 13 amino acids. Germline V gene data show CDR1 as MNHNY and CDR2 as SVGAGI (reference sequence). V was pared by 8 bases and J by 4 bases, with 15 bases between. The chain's CDR3 is CASGLGQVYEQYF. The CDR3 DNA is TGTGCCAGCGGTTTGGGGCAGGTATACGAGCAGTACTTC.

The chain couples TRBV27 to TRBJ1-4, with a weak D call TRBD1 (6 bases). The CDR3 contains 15 residues. Between the trimmed V and J ends, which lost 3 bases and 7 bases, there was a span of 15 bases. CDR1 is MNHEY, CDR2 SMNVEV, per germline (reference sequence). CDR3 in DNA: TGTGCCAGCAGTTTCTTAAAAAAAGGGGGTGAAAAACTGTTTTTT. Translation gives CASSFLKKGGEKLFF.

CDR3 bases: TGTGCCAGCAGTTCGGGACTAGCGGTCTACGAGCAGTACTTC. Protein product: CASSSGLAVYEQYF. The chain is built from TRBV27 and TRBJ2-7; 11 bases align to TRBD2. The germline CDR1 and CDR2 sequences are MNHEY and SMNVEV (reference sequence). The V gene end was trimmed by 4 bases and the J gene end by 3 bases; junction bases not matched to a gene: 2. This CDR3 comprises 14 residues.

The table lists this clone with a few counts. This chain links TRBV5-1 with TRBJ2-5; 8 bases are shared with TRBD1. The V segment lost 3 bases and the J segment 5 bases; nucleotides outside the gene matches: 6. The CDR3 is 14 amino acids. From germline, CDR1 is SGHRS and CDR2 YFSETQ. The CDR3 sequence is CASSSSGGWETQYF. Written as DNA, the CDR3 is TGCGCCAGCAGCTCTTCAGGGGGCTGGGAGACCCAGTACTTC.

The chain combines TRBV30 with TRBJ2-7, with D possibly being TRBD2 (7 bases). Trimming cost V 2 bases and J 2 bases, with 13 bases left between them. Germline CDR1 is GTSNPN and CDR2 is SVGIG (reference sequence). The CDR3 covers 14 residues. The CDR3 DNA is TGTGCCTGGAGTAGGGGGGGGACTACCTACGAGCAGTACTTC. Amino acid sequence: CAWSRGGTTYEQYF.

This rearrangement joins TRBV12-5 to TRBJ2-2; possibly TRBD2 for D (5 bases). In germline, CDR1 is LGHNT, CDR2 FRNRAP. The V and J ends lost 1 base and 4 bases respectively, with 19 bases between them. The CDR3 totals 18 residues. CDR3 DNA sequence: TGTGCTAGTGGTTTGGCCTCTAAATCAGGTGGGAGCACCGGGGAGCTGTTTTTT. It translates to CASGLASKSGGSTGELFF. Supplemented by reference TRBV12-5 and TRBJ2-2, the full variable domain reads DARVTQTPRHKVTEMGQEVTMRCQPILGHNTVFWYRQTMMQGLELLAYFRNRAPLDDSGMPKDRFSAEMPDATLATLKIQPSEPRDSAVYFCASGLASKSGGSTGELFFGEGSRLTVL.